These T cell receptor beta chains were read from a single sample in a study of Tregs in tolerant kidney transplant recipients. TCRdb keeps only in-frame clones here, not all; method: immunoSEQ multiplex PCR. This sample carries about 120,000 clones, roughly 92% of them seen once, and the ten largest clones take approximately 0.54%. The sample consisted of CD4+ T cells from blood. The receptors were sampled from a human donor in good health. Both conserved end residues are part of each CDR3. Fields, in order: J gene, D gene, V gene, clone size, CDR3 protein, CDR3 DNA. The D gene is left open where the match is weak. Clone size, where shown, is once, few, many, or a class for clones that have expanded.

>TRBJ2-3|TRBD2|TRBV5-1|NA
CASSLVGAGDTDTQYF
TGCGCCAGCAGCTTGGTCGGCGCGGGGGACACAGATACGCAGTATTTT
>TRBJ2-3|NA|TRBV5-4|NA
CASSVRGGDTQYF
TGTGCCAGCAGCGTTAGGGGGGGAGATACGCAGTATTTT
>TRBJ2-4|NA|TRBV2|once
CASRPGKNIQYF
TGTGCCAGCAGGCCAGGGAAAAACATTCAGTACTTC
>TRBJ1-2|NA|TRBV30|once
CAWSDQVFRGYTF
TGTGCCTGGAGTGATCAGGTTTTTCGAGGCTACACCTTC
>TRBJ2-3|TRBD2|TRBV4-1|NA
CASSQGPGRADTQYF
TGCGCCAGCAGCCAAGGTCCGGGGAGGGCAGATACGCAGTATTTT
>TRBJ1-1|NA|TRBV10-2|NA
CASSESHTEAFF
TGCGCCAGCAGTGAGTCCCACACTGAAGCTTTCTTT
>TRBJ1-1|NA|TRBV5-1|NA
CASSFFGREGTEAFF
TGCGCCAGCAGCTTCTTCGGCAGGGAGGGCACTGAAGCTTTCTTT
>TRBJ1-1|NA|TRBV7-2|NA
CASSPGIEAFF
TGTGCCAGCAGCCCAGGGATTGAAGCTTTCTTT
>TRBJ2-7|NA|TRBV6-1|NA
CASSEEVAFYEQYF
TGTGCCAGCAGTGAAGAAGTCGCATTTTACGAGCAGTACTTC
>TRBJ2-3|NA|TRBV20-1|NA
CSLPRDTQYF
TGCAGCCTCCCCAGAGATACGCAGTATTTT
>TRBJ2-1|NA|TRBV6-6|NA
CASSPSQAYNEQFF
TGTGCCAGCAGCCCATCGCAGGCCTACAATGAGCAGTTCTTC
>TRBJ1-4|NA|TRBV30|NA
CAWRQARNEKLFF
TGTGCCTGGCGACAGGCTCGGAATGAAAAACTGTTTTTT
>TRBJ1-1|NA|TRBV11-3|NA
CASSPRGAGRSEAFF
TGTGCCAGCAGCCCTAGGGGGGCCGGTAGGTCTGAAGCTTTCTTT
>TRBJ1-4|NA|TRBV6-5|NA
CASSRTDEKLFF
TGTGCCAGCAGTAGGACGGATGAAAAACTGTTTTTT
>TRBJ1-1|NA|TRBV6-5|NA
CASSYRRVAGEAFF
TGTGCCAGCAGTTACCGTCGGGTCGCCGGTGAAGCTTTCTTT
>TRBJ2-5|TRBD1|TRBV5-1|NA
CASRSDRGETQYF
TGCGCCAGCAGATCCGACAGGGGAGAGACCCAGTACTTC
>TRBJ1-4|TRBD1|TRBV6-6|NA
CASSYDRDVKLFF
TGTGCCAGCAGTTACGACAGGGACGTAAAACTGTTTTTT
>TRBJ2-1|TRBD1|TRBV2|once
CASSKDRGAYNEQFF
TGTGCCAGCAGTAAGGACAGGGGGGCCTACAATGAGCAGTTCTTC
>TRBJ2-7|NA|TRBV7-9|once
CASSKGLKSYEQYF
TGTGCCAGCAGCAAGGGATTGAAGTCCTACGAGCAGTACTTC
>TRBJ1-1|NA|TRBV28|NA
CASSLEQRNTEAFF
TGTGCCAGCAGTTTGGAACAGAGGAACACTGAAGCTTTCTTT
>TRBJ1-1|NA|TRBV11-1|NA
CASSPLSGGHTEAFF
TGTGCCAGCAGCCCGTTGAGTGGGGGCCACACTGAAGCTTTCTTT
>TRBJ2-7|TRBD1|TRBV5-1|NA
CASSLALKGQVYSYEQYF
TGCGCCAGCAGCTTGGCCCTCAAAGGACAGGTTTACTCCTACGAGCAGTACTTC
>TRBJ2-7|TRBD1|TRBV2|few
CASSEARTGYHEQYF
TGTGCCAGCAGTGAAGCCCGGACAGGGTACCACGAGCAGTACTTC
>TRBJ1-3|NA|TRBV7-9|NA
CASSLAGGPGRVGNTIYF
TGTGCCAGCAGCTTAGCGGGGGGTCCAGGCAGAGTTGGAAACACCATATATTTT
>TRBJ1-3|NA|TRBV13|NA
CASSLQGTSGNTIYF
TGTGCCAGCAGCTTACAGGGAACCTCTGGAAACACCATATATTTT
>TRBJ1-6|NA|TRBV7-3|NA
CASSLKAGANSPLHF
TGTGCCAGCAGCTTAAAGGCGGGGGCGAATTCACCCCTCCACTTT
>TRBJ2-3|TRBD2|TRBV7-9|NA
CASSKAGAFTDTQYF
TGTGCCAGCAGCAAAGCGGGGGCCTTCACAGATACGCAGTATTTT
>TRBJ2-2|TRBD2|TRBV9|NA
CASSPWGGGTAGELFF
TGTGCCAGCAGCCCCTGGGGCGGGGGTACGGCCGGGGAGCTGTTTTTT
>TRBJ2-7|TRBD2|TRBV5-5|NA
CASSLTVRLAGAYEQYF
TGTGCCAGCAGCTTGACCGTCAGACTAGCGGGAGCATACGAGCAGTACTTC
>TRBJ2-3|TRBD2|TRBV7-9|NA
CASSPLAASTDTQYF
TGTGCCAGCAGCCCACTAGCGGCCAGCACAGATACGCAGTATTTT
>TRBJ2-7|TRBD2|TRBV23-1|NA
CASPGPGGGRMTYEQYF
TGCGCCAGCCCCGGGCCCGGAGGCGGGAGGATGACCTACGAGCAGTACTTC
>TRBJ2-2|NA|TRBV7-2|NA
CASSWYSPNTGELFF
TGTGCCAGCAGCTGGTACAGCCCGAACACCGGGGAGCTGTTTTTT
>TRBJ2-3|NA|TRBV11-2|NA
CASSPRTGASTDTQYF
TGTGCCAGCAGCCCTCGGACGGGAGCTAGCACAGATACGCAGTATTTT
>TRBJ2-3|NA|TRBV5-1|NA
CASSLVLGAGDTQYF
TGCGCCAGCAGCCTGGTTCTGGGGGCGGGGGATACGCAGTATTTT
>TRBJ2-3|TRBD1|TRBV5-4|NA
CASSSWVGGGSTDTQYF
TGTGCCAGCAGCTCGTGGGTAGGGGGCGGGAGCACAGATACGCAGTATTTT
>TRBJ1-1|TRBD1|TRBV5-1|once
CASSGSTGVNTEAFF
TGCGCCAGCAGCGGGTCGACAGGGGTGAACACTGAAGCTTTCTTT
>TRBJ2-5|TRBD1|TRBV7-9|NA
CASRLTGYGETQYF
TGTGCCAGCAGGTTGACAGGGTATGGGGAGACCCAGTACTTC
>TRBJ1-1|NA|TRBV6-6|NA
CASSYQGRRLNTEAFF
TGTGCCAGCAGTTACCAGGGCAGGAGACTGAACACTGAAGCTTTCTTT
>TRBJ1-2|TRBD1|TRBV5-1|NA
CASSLVGTGKGPYGYTF
TGCGCCAGCAGCTTGGTGGGGACAGGGAAAGGCCCATATGGCTACACCTTC
>TRBJ2-1|TRBD1|TRBV4-1|NA
CASSLPGTGGNEQFF
TGCGCCAGCAGCCTCCCCGGGACAGGGGGCAATGAGCAGTTCTTC
>TRBJ2-1|TRBD2|TRBV5-1|NA
CASSPGGLAGRDNEQFF
TGCGCCAGCAGCCCCGGGGGACTAGCGGGGAGGGACAATGAGCAGTTCTTC
>TRBJ1-1|NA|TRBV18|NA
CASSPRSGAGTEAFF
TGTGCCAGCTCACCTCGGAGCGGCGCGGGGACTGAAGCTTTCTTT
>TRBJ2-5|TRBD2|TRBV9|once
CASSARLAAQETQYF
TGTGCCAGCAGCGCACGACTAGCGGCGCAAGAGACCCAGTACTTC
>TRBJ1-2|NA|TRBV7-9|NA
CASSFLWQGNYGYTF
TGTGCCAGCAGCTTTTTGTGGCAGGGCAACTATGGCTACACCTTC
>TRBJ1-4|TRBD1|TRBV7-9|once
CASSLAGIQGAKLFF
TGTGCCAGCAGCTTAGCGGGGATACAGGGGGCTAAACTGTTTTTT
>TRBJ2-7|NA|TRBV18|once
CASSPGRDEQYF
TGTGCCAGCTCACCAGGGCGGGACGAGCAGTACTTC
>TRBJ1-5|TRBD1|TRBV5-1|NA
CASSQTGSSNQPQHF
TGCGCCAGCAGCCAGACAGGGAGTAGCAATCAGCCCCAGCATTTT
>TRBJ1-6|TRBD1|TRBV2|NA
CASSDVGGAGSPLHF
TGTGCCAGCAGTGACGTAGGGGGCGCAGGTTCACCCCTCCACTTT
>TRBJ1-4|TRBD1|TRBV7-9|once
CASSLGRGNEKLFF
TGTGCCAGCAGCTTAGGCAGGGGGAATGAAAAACTGTTTTTT